Described below is a single T cell receptor beta chain sequence and its context. What it binds is not known. This table comes from immunoSEQ multiplex PCR, and its TCRdb copy is limited to in-frame clones, with some not included. Altogether about 98,000 clones are present, 80% to 85% being singletons, with the ten largest covering 17%. Trimming cost V 0 bases and J 5 bases; bases outside gene matches: 3. Germline assignment: CDR1 SGDLS and CDR2 YYNGEE. The CDR3 runs to 16 residues. This sample was included in a study of graft-versus-host responses after intestinal transplantation. Overall study: Following induction with anti-thymocyte globulin, all recipients were given tacrolimus and steroids for around three years.

Study findings and constraints: High graft-versus-host to host-versus-graft clonal ratios were seen in allografts of patients with graft-donor T cell macrochimerism. There were GvH clones found in recipient marrow, and some of them appeared first in ileum or blood.

The clonotype was recovered from a human donor who received an intestinal transplant. The sequenced sample was unstimulated CD8+ T cells sorted from spleen or lymph node cells, obtained before intestinal transplant. This chain uses TRBV9 with TRBJ2-1; TRBD2 matches 12 bases. The CDR3 reads CASSVGLAGADNEQFF. Here the CDR3 DNA reads TGTGCCAGCAGCGTAGGACTAGCGGGGGCCGACAATGAGCAGTTCTTC.